This entry concerns a single TCR beta chain. This CDR3 spans 14 amino acids. V dropped 5 bases and J dropped 1 base, with 10 bases sitting between them. CDR1 is MGHDK, CDR2 SYGVNS, per germline. The entry originates in a study of blood T cell repertoires in COVID-19. Turning to the study itself: Nucleic acid was either cDNA or gDNA, and it came from T cells, B-cell-depleted T cells, or PBMCs.

In the authors' methods: Reference gene primer amplification gave nucleated cell count estimates. Libraries were prepared by immunoSEQ multiplex PCR; TCRdb keeps only in-frame clonotypes and omits some of them. D and trimming were read from the DNA, whereas the V and J calls and clone size are those reported in that table. The table shows some 160,000 clones, with 70% to 90% occurring only once. The rearrangement uses TRBV25-1 and TRBJ2-3; no reliable D call. The sample consisted of peripheral blood. This TCR was recovered from a man aged 55-75 years with acute or convalescent COVID-19. The CDR3, as DNA: TGTGCCAGCAGTCACCTAGGAGGCACAGATACGCAGTATTTT. Encoded protein: CASSHLGGTDTQYF.